The 24 T cell receptor beta chains below were found in one sample sequenced in a study of shared clonotypes between healthy human individuals (dated by TCRdb to about 2020). Libraries were prepared through the immunoSEQ multiplex PCR assay. TCRdb holds this immuneACCESS table with in-frame rearrangements only. Some clones are missing; in checked studies, unresolved V genes explain under half, and the rest has no known cause. In all, the sample holds 550,000 to 600,000 clones, and around three quarters of those were seen once. The ten largest account for more than 10% of the sample. Specimen: PBMCs. These receptors came from a woman aged 40 to 55 in good health. Some clones in this sample may be carry-over from other donors' samples.

As to this clone: Other nucleotide sequences in the sample specify the same CDR3. The V call is TRBV6-4, the J call TRBJ2-1; 14 bases fit TRBD2. The V segment lost 4 bases and the J segment 8 bases; nucleotides outside the gene matches: 1. CDR1 and CDR2 (germline): MRHNA, SNTAGT. The length of the CDR3 is 14 residues. The CDR3 sequence is CASSGGLAGDEQFF. CDR3 coding DNA: TGTGCCAGCAGTGGGGGACTAGCGGGAGATGAGCAGTTCTTC.

This clone is a singleton in its sample. A much larger clone differs from this one at a single base, so this may be a read error. The V call is TRBV9, the J call TRBJ2-1, with D possibly being TRBD2 (5 bases). CDR3 length: 13 residues. The germline V gene encodes CDR1 SGDLS and CDR2 YYNGEE. Trimming shortened V by 4 bases and J by 3 bases, and 8 bases separated the two germline ends. The CDR3 here is CASSTRDYNEQFF. The CDR3 DNA follows: TGTGCCAGCAGCACCCGGGACTACAATGAGCAGTTCTTC.

This rearrangement joins TRBV11-2 to TRBJ2-1, with 7 positions matching TRBD2. Losses at the gene ends were 0 bases for V and 9 bases for J; bases not matched to a gene: 8. Germline V gene data show CDR1 as SGHAT and CDR2 as FQNNGV. The CDR3 contains 15 residues. The CDR3, as DNA: TGTGCCAGCAGCTTAGACCGTACTAGCGCGAGTGAGCAGTTCTTC. This gives the protein CASSLDRTSASEQFF.

The V call is TRBV2, the J call TRBJ2-3; 8 bases line up with TRBD1. J lost 4 bases, V lost 6 bases, and 6 bases had no gene match. CDR1 is SNHLY, CDR2 FYNNEI, per germline. CDR3 length: 14 amino acids. The CDR3 region is CASSWTGSADTQYF. CDR3 DNA sequence: TGTGCCAGCAGCTGGACAGGGAGTGCAGATACGCAGTATTTT.

The chain combines TRBV4-2 with TRBJ2-2, with 8 bases identical to TRBD2. The germline CDR1 and CDR2 sequences are LGHNA and YNFKEQ. With 4 bases clipped from V and 5 bases from J, the junction kept 9 bases outside the gene matches. The length of the CDR3 is 16 residues. The CDR3 region is CASSLRGAGETGELFF. The DNA of the CDR3 is TGTGCCAGCAGCCTGAGAGGAGCGGGAGAAACCGGGGAGCTGTTTTTT.

The V call is TRBV28, the J call TRBJ2-7; 10 positions agree with TRBD1. The V and J ends lost 7 bases and 2 bases, in that order; junction bases with no gene match: 2. Germline CDR1 reads MDHEN; CDR2 reads SYDVKM. The CDR3 extends over 13 amino acids. The CDR3 DNA reads TGTGCCAGCATGGGGACAGGGGCCTACGAGCAGTACTTC. Translated: CASMGTGAYEQYF. Full variable domain (rest looked up from reference TRBV28 and TRBJ2-7): DVKVTQSSRYLVKRTGEKVFLECVQDMDHENMFWYRQDPGLGLRLIYFSYDVKMKEKGDIPEGYSVSREKKERFSLILESASTNQTSMYLCASMGTGAYEQYFGPGTRLTVT.

The V gene is TRBV9, the J gene TRBJ2-3; the D call may be TRBD1 or TRBD2 (5 bases each). The CDR3 sequence is 14 residues long. The V gene lost 4 bases and the J gene lost 0 bases, with 9 bases spanning the gap. CDR1 is SGDLS, CDR2 YYNGEE, per germline. CDR3 DNA sequence: TGTGCCAGCAGCAAGGGACCAAGCACAGATACGCAGTATTTT. Its protein product is CASSKGPSTDTQYF.

This clone was counted a single time. The chain employs TRBV29-1 and TRBJ1-3; tentative D call: TRBD1 (5 bases). The V end lost 7 bases, the J end lost 0 bases, and 13 bases lay between the germline ends. Germline V gene lookup returns CDR1 SQVTM and CDR2 ANQGSEA. The CDR3 runs 14 residues. This chain's CDR3 is CSAKGGGSGNTIYF. DNA for the CDR3: TGCAGCGCCAAAGGTGGGGGCTCTGGAAACACCATATATTTT.

The chain joins TRBV18 to TRBJ2-2, with D possibly matching TRBD2 (5 bases). The V gene lost 3 bases and the J gene lost 6 bases, with 14 bases spanning the gap. Looked up from germline, CDR1 is KGHSH and CDR2 is LQKENI. The CDR3 spans 15 residues. The CDR3 loop reads CASSPKVSVPGELFF. Here the CDR3 DNA reads TGTGCCAGCTCACCGAAGGTTAGCGTTCCCGGGGAGCTGTTTTTT.

The rearrangement joins TRBV5-1 to TRBJ2-5; 7 positions agree with TRBD1. Germline V gene lookup returns CDR1 SGHRS and CDR2 YFSETQ. The V and J ends lost 6 bases and 4 bases, in that order; junction bases with no gene match: 3. The CDR3 sequence is 12 residues long. The CDR3 DNA reads TGCGCCAGCAACCGACAGGGAGAGACCCAGTACTTC. It encodes CASNRQGETQYF.

CDR3 DNA: TGTGCCAGCAGCTTAGGCGAGACTAAGAGGGGTGAGCAGTTCTTC. The encoded protein is CASSLGETKRGEQFF. V gene TRBV7-9 combines with J gene TRBJ2-1; D assignment may be TRBD1 or TRBD2 (5 bases each). V was clipped by 1 base and J by 9 bases, with 16 bases between them. This CDR3 comprises 15 residues. The germline gives CDR1 SEHNR, CDR2 FQNEAQ (reference sequence).

This clone appeared a few times. This chain joins TRBV7-3 and TRBJ2-6; D not certain. V lost 1 base, J lost 0 bases, and 10 bases lay in between. Germline CDR1 is SGHTA and CDR2 is FQGTGA. The CDR3 totals 17 residues. The DNA for the CDR3 is TGTGCCAGCAGCTTAAGAGGCTCCAACTCTGGGGCCAACGTCCTGACTTTC. Its protein product is CASSLRGSNSGANVLTF.

This chain connects TRBV28 to TRBJ2-7, with D hard to call. This CDR3 is built from 12 residues. V lost 4 bases, J lost 2 bases, and 6 bases lay in between. Per the germline V gene, CDR1 is MDHEN and CDR2 is SYDVKM. The CDR3: CASSSDAYEQYF. CDR3 in DNA: TGTGCCAGCAGTTCCGATGCCTACGAGCAGTACTTC.

As concerns this clone: Different DNA sequences within this sample yield the same CDR3. The V gene is TRBV30, the J gene TRBJ2-2; D gene ambiguous. V lost 4 bases and J 4 bases, leaving 4 bases between the germline ends. The germline gives CDR1 GTSNPN, CDR2 SVGIG (reference sequence). The CDR3 contains 11 residues. The CDR3 region has the DNA TGTGCCTGGACTAGCACCGGGGAGCTGTTTTTT. Translated, it gives CAWTSTGELFF.

Comments on this clone: This is likely a read error, given that the CDR3 carries no conserved phenylalanine or tryptophan at its end. The chain carries TRBV6-1 and TRBJ1-1, with TRBD1 as a possible D gene (5 bases). The CDR3 is made up of 15 amino acids. Trimming took 5 bases from V and 2 from J, leaving 15 bases between them. Germline V CDR1 and CDR2: MNHNS, SASEGT. CDR3 sequence (DNA): TGTGCCAGCAGTCAGTGGGGGGTGACAAACACTGAAGCTTTCCTT. Translating gives CASSQWGVTNTEAFL.

The chain joins TRBV15 to TRBJ1-4, with 9 bases lining up with TRBD1. Germline V gene sequence: CDR1 LNHNV, CDR2 YYDKDF (reference sequence). The CDR3 runs to 18 residues. V was pared by 0 bases and J by 1 base, with 6 bases of the junction left unmatched. The CDR3 is CATSREFYRGRTNEKLFF. The CDR3 nucleotides are TGTGCCACCAGCAGAGAGTTCTACAGGGGGCGAACTAATGAAAAACTGTTTTTT.

V gene TRBV9 combines with J gene TRBJ2-4; D is unresolved. The CDR3 runs to 16 residues. Trimming removed 4 bases from V and 0 bases from J, with 14 bases in between. The germline gives CDR1 SGDLS, CDR2 YYNGEE. CDR3 sequence reads: CASSPRLVLAKNIQYF. The CDR3 DNA is TGTGCCAGCAGCCCACGGCTAGTGCTAGCCAAAAACATTCAGTACTTC.

This clone has more than one count but fewer than ten. The CDR3 is CAWSSDRGPFVNTEAFF. CDR3 in DNA: TGTGCCTGGAGTTCAGACAGGGGACCTTTTGTGAACACTGAAGCTTTCTTT. This chain links TRBV30 with TRBJ1-1; 8 bases align to TRBD1. V lost 2 bases, J lost 0 bases, and 11 bases stayed unmatched. This CDR3 comprises 17 residues. Germline V gene data show CDR1 as GTSNPN and CDR2 as SVGIG (reference sequence).

Of note for this clone: A far larger clone differs by one base, so this is likely a read error. The J gene is TRBJ1-1, the V gene TRBV30, with unresolved D. Germline lookup yields CDR1 GTSNPN and CDR2 SVGIG (reference sequence). CDR3 length: 13 residues. The DNA for the CDR3 is TGTGCCTGGGGTGTTGGGAGGAACACTGAAGCTTTCTTT. Translating it yields CAWGVGRNTEAFF.

The chain links TRBV28 to TRBJ1-2, with D perhaps TRBD1 (6 bases). The V end lost 5 bases, the J end lost 4 bases, and 23 bases lay between the germline ends. The CDR3 has 17 amino acids. Germline V lookup: CDR1 MDHEN, CDR2 SYDVKM. CDR3: CASSPPKTGPGSYGYTF. CDR3 nucleotides: TGTGCCAGCAGTCCCCCGAAAACAGGGCCGGGGAGCTATGGCTACACCTTC.

The rearrangement links TRBV6-6 to TRBJ2-7, with TRBD2 matching over 15 bases. Germline V CDR1 and CDR2: MNHNY, SVGAGI (reference sequence). V lost 7 bases and J lost 5; bases outside the gene matches: 6. This CDR3 is built from 15 residues. The CDR3 region is CASKSGTSGRNEQYF. CDR3 sequence (DNA): TGTGCCAGCAAATCCGGGACTAGCGGGAGGAACGAGCAGTACTTC.

This chain links TRBV7-2 with TRBJ2-2, with D hard to call. Trimming removed 2 bases from V and 7 bases from J, with 17 bases in between. The germline V gene has CDR1 SGHTA and CDR2 FQGNSA. The CDR3 loop spans 16 amino acids. Written as DNA, the CDR3 is TGTGCCAGCAGCTTAAACGCCCAGCGCGCAGGCGGGGAGCTGTTTTTT. It is translated as CASSLNAQRAGGELFF. The whole variable domain, filled in from reference TRBV7-2 and TRBJ2-2, reads GAGVSQSPSNKVTEKGKDVELRCDPISGHTALYWYRQSLGQGLEFLIYFQGNSAPDKSGLPSDRFSAERTGGSVSTLTIQRTQQEDSAVYLCASSLNAQRAGGELFFGEGSRLTVL.

This clone appeared a few times. This sequence joins TRBV6-5 and TRBJ1-1; tentatively, D is TRBD1 (6 bases). Germline-derived CDR1 and CDR2 are MNHEY and SVGAGI. Trimming took 5 bases from V and 7 from J, leaving 14 bases between them. The CDR3 contains 13 residues. The CDR3 region is CASSPGHSLEAFF. CDR3 coding DNA: TGTGCCAGCAGTCCGGGACACTCACTTGAAGCTTTCTTT.

This clone was picked up a small number of times. CDR3 residues: CSVATSAGETQYF. The CDR3 DNA is TGCAGCGTTGCGACTAGCGCAGGAGAGACCCAGTACTTC. The chain carries TRBV29-1 and TRBJ2-5, with TRBD2 matching over 8 bases. The junction had 5 bases not matched to a gene; V was cut back by 4 bases and J by 4 bases. The CDR3 is 13 residues long. The germline gives CDR1 SQVTM, CDR2 ANQGSEA.